One and the same sample provided the 25 T cell receptor beta chains below, sequenced in a study of T-cell reconstitution after alpha-beta-depleted transplantation in children. Using unique molecular identifiers, the investigators prepared the TCRbeta library. Using its own MiXCR run on the PCR reads, TCRdb lists one record per CDR3 protein. The sample gives hundreds of thousands of distinct CDR3 sequences, under 25% of which show up once; around an eighth is in the top ten. The sample was PBMCs, mostly from graft donor cells, taken 360 days after TCRalphabeta/CD19-depleted stem cell transplant. These receptors were collected from a boy less than two years old who had a stem cell transplant for acute myeloid leukemia, so the T cells may come from the graft donor.

This clonotype was detected ten times or more. V usage is TRBV12-3 or TRBV12-4 and J usage is TRBJ2-1; the match to TRBD2 covers 11 bases. With 5 bases clipped from V and 3 bases from J, the junction kept 9 bases outside the gene matches. The CDR3 totals 17 residues. CDR3 loop: CASSHTSGGAFYNEQFF. The CDR3 DNA sequence: TGTGCCAGCAGTCATACTAGCGGGGGCGCATTCTACAATGAGCAGTTCTTC.

In this sample, this clonotype turned up a few times. The rearrangement joins TRBV20-1 to TRBJ2-7; 7 bases agree with TRBD1. V gave up 5 bases and J gave up 2 bases; unmatched junction bases: 9. CDR1 DFQATT and CDR2 SNEGSKA come from the germline V gene (reference sequence). The CDR3 spans 14 residues. The CDR3 nucleotides read TGCAGTGCTTTACAGGGGTTGAGGCCCTACGAGCAGTACTTC. Translating it yields CSALQGLRPYEQYF.

The chain recombines TRBV4-3 with TRBJ2-1, with D tentatively TRBD1 (7 bases). This CDR3 is built from 14 residues. V was trimmed by 8 bases and J by 5 bases, leaving 16 bases between them. CDR1 LGHNA and CDR2 YSLEER come from the germline V gene. The CDR3 DNA follows: TGCGCCAGCTCCGGGGGACAGAACAACAATGAGCAGTTCTTC. It translates to CASSGGQNNNEQFF.

In nucleotides, the CDR3 is TGCAGTGCTAGGTCGGGATTCAGAAAGGCCGAGCAGTACGTC. Translated, it gives CSARSGFRKAEQYV. The chain employs TRBV20-1 and TRBJ2-7; D perhaps matches TRBD2 (5 bases). The CDR3 covers 14 residues. CDR1 is DFQATT and CDR2 is SNEGSKA in the germline V gene (reference sequence). Trimming pared 3 bases from V and 6 bases from J, leaving 18 bases between.

The chain employs TRBV7-4 and TRBJ1-3; D not resolved. V shed 5 bases and J shed 0 bases, with 17 bases lying between them. Germline values: CDR1 SGHVT, CDR2 SQSDAQ. CDR3 size: 17 residues. The CDR3 nucleotides read TGTGCCAGCAGCCCAAGCCCCGCCGGTAACTCTGGAAACACCATATATTTT. Amino acid sequence: CASSPSPAGNSGNTIYF.

This clonotype was picked up many times. Here the CDR3 DNA reads TGCGCCAGCAGCTCCGGACAGGGCTCCTACAATGAGCAGTTCTTC. It is translated as CASSSGQGSYNEQFF. V gene TRBV5-1 combines with J gene TRBJ2-1; 8 nucleotides match TRBD1. Trimming took 3 bases from V and 0 from J; bases not matched to a gene: 2. Germline V gene data show CDR1 as SGHRS and CDR2 as YFSETQ. The CDR3 contains 15 residues. The full variable domain, rest sourced from reference TRBV5-1 and TRBJ2-1, is KAGVTQTPRYLIKTRGQQVTLSCSPISGHRSVSWYQQTPGQGLQFLFEYFSETQRNKGNFPGRFSGRQFSNSRSEMNVSTLELGDSALYLCASSSGQGSYNEQFFGPGTRLTVL.

The chain recombines TRBV2 with TRBJ2-3; 7 positions match TRBD2. Germline V gene data show CDR1 as SNHLY and CDR2 as FYNNEI. V dropped 6 bases and J dropped 2; count of bases not matched to a gene: 11. This CDR3 has 16 amino acids. CDR3 nucleotides: TGTGCCAGCAGGCCCGGGGACTACTACTACACAGATACGCAGTATTTT. This gives the protein CASRPGDYYYTDTQYF.

The V call is TRBV29-1, the J call TRBJ2-5; no clear D. The V and J ends lost 2 bases and 7 bases respectively, with 8 bases between them. This CDR3 has 11 amino acids. The germline gives CDR1 SQVTM, CDR2 ANQGSEA. The CDR3: CSVEQLGTQYF. In nucleotides, the CDR3 is TGCAGCGTTGAACAGCTAGGGACCCAGTACTTC.

The V and J genes are TRBV20-1 and TRBJ2-4; TRBD2 is a possible D gene (6 bases). V was clipped by 3 bases and J by 5 bases, with 23 bases between them. Germline lookup yields CDR1 DFQATT and CDR2 SNEGSKA (reference sequence). The CDR3 runs 17 residues. CDR3 coding DNA: TGCAGTGCTAGGCGGGGTGGCCTGTCAGAGTGGGAAAACATTCAGTACTTC. Its translation is CSARRGGLSEWENIQYF.

On this clonotype itself: This may be a read error: a much more frequent sequence differs by one nucleotide. The rearrangement links TRBV12-3 or TRBV12-4 to TRBJ2-2; 7 nucleotides match TRBD1. This CDR3 contains 13 residues. Trimming cost V 3 bases and J 6 bases; bases outside gene matches: 1. CDR3 bases: TGTGCCAGCAGTTTCGGACAGGCCGGGGAGCTGTTTTTT. This codes for CASSFGQAGELFF.

In regard to this clonotype: One base away lies a much larger clone, so this may be a sequencing read error. The chain uses TRBV27 and TRBJ1-1; D gene unclear. Deletions cut 0 bases from V and 5 bases from J, with 7 bases between. The CDR3 has 13 amino acids. CDR1 is MNHEY, CDR2 SMNVEV, per germline (reference sequence). The CDR3 here is CASSLSGRTEAFF. In nucleotides, the CDR3 is TGTGCCAGCAGTTTATCAGGGAGGACTGAAGCTTTCTTT.

J is TRBJ1-5 and V is TRBV6-4; TRBD1 is a possible D gene (6 bases). Trimming cost V 6 bases and J 4 bases, with 28 bases left between them. Per germline, CDR1 MRHNA and CDR2 SNTAGT. This CDR3 has 19 amino acids. CDR3 sequence: CASSGLYLRPQGLNQPQHF. The CDR3, as DNA: TGTGCCAGCAGCGGACTTTACCTTCGGCCACAGGGCTTGAATCAGCCCCAGCATTTT.

The V and J genes are TRBV29-1 and TRBJ1-2; the match to TRBD1 covers 8 bases. This CDR3 region has 14 residues. V gave up 3 bases and J gave up 3 bases; unmatched junction bases: 6. CDR1 is SQVTM and CDR2 is ANQGSEA in the germline V gene. The CDR3 sequence: CSVEGPQGDYGYTF. The CDR3 coding sequence is TGCAGCGTTGAGGGTCCACAGGGGGACTATGGCTACACCTTC.

V gene TRBV7-2 combines with J gene TRBJ2-3; 12 bases line up with TRBD1. This CDR3 spans 15 amino acids. Germline lookup yields CDR1 SGHTA and CDR2 FQGNSA. V gave up 5 bases and J gave up 6 bases; unmatched junction bases: 6. The CDR3 sequence is CASSRPGQGADTQYF. The CDR3 DNA sequence: TGTGCCAGCAGCCGACCGGGACAGGGGGCGGATACGCAGTATTTT.

The chain couples TRBV29-1 to TRBJ1-1, with D uncertain. This CDR3 contains 14 residues. Germline V gene sequence: CDR1 SQVTM, CDR2 ANQGSEA. Trimming took off 1 base at V and 2 bases at J, with 11 bases between the two ends. The CDR3 bases are TGCAGCGTTGAAGGGCTACGGAGAAACACTGAAGCTTTCTTT. Amino acid sequence: CSVEGLRRNTEAFF.

The chain links TRBV6-5 to TRBJ2-7; D not resolved. V shed 2 bases and J shed 2 bases, with 10 bases lying between them. The CDR3 loop spans 14 amino acids. Germline loops: CDR1 MNHEY, CDR2 SVGAGI. The CDR3 spells CASSYSGIPYEQYF. In DNA form, the CDR3 reads TGTGCCAGCAGTTACAGTGGCATCCCCTACGAGCAGTACTTC.

At least ten counts were recorded for this clonotype. The chain employs TRBV7-6 and TRBJ2-7; TRBD1 aligns across 9 bases. Germline V lookup: CDR1 SGHVS, CDR2 FNYEAQ. After removal of 1 base from V and 3 bases from J, the junction contained 4 bases not matched to a gene. The CDR3 loop spans 15 amino acids. CDR3 DNA sequence: TGTGCCAGCAGCTTAGAGGGGACAGGGATCTACGAGCAGTACTTC. Protein sequence: CASSLEGTGIYEQYF.

This clonotype was found many times. V gene TRBV9 combines with J gene TRBJ2-3; no clear D gene. CDR3 size: 14 residues. The V end lost 0 bases, the J end lost 6 bases, and 11 bases lay between the germline ends. CDR1 and CDR2 from the germline V gene are SGDLS and YYNGEE. The CDR3 sequence is CASSVEAQPDTQYF. The DNA of the CDR3 is TGTGCCAGCAGCGTAGAGGCCCAGCCGGATACGCAGTATTTT.

This clonotype was counted ten times or more. The V call is TRBV6-2 or TRBV6-3, the J call TRBJ2-6, with 8 nucleotides matching TRBD1. The CDR3 is 14 amino acids. V shed 5 bases and J 10 bases; nucleotides not matched to a gene: 7. Germline V CDR1 and CDR2: MNHEY, SVGEGT. Written as DNA, the CDR3 is TGTGCCAGCAGTAACTACGGACAGGGTAACGTCCTGACTTTC. Its translation: CASSNYGQGNVLTF.

This clonotype was counted only a few times. Since a much larger clone is just one base distant, this may be a read error. This sequence joins TRBV20-1 and TRBJ2-7, with D uncertain. The germline gives CDR1 DFQATT, CDR2 SNEGSKA (reference sequence). The CDR3 is 13 amino acids. The germline V and J ends were trimmed by 3 bases and 3 bases, with 12 bases remaining between them. In DNA form, the CDR3 reads TGCAGTGCTAGTCACAACACCTACTACGAGCAGTACTTC. Translating it yields CSASHNTYYEQYF.

This clonotype was seen many times. V is TRBV6-5 and J is TRBJ2-3; 11 bases map to TRBD2. Germline V gives CDR1 MNHEY, CDR2 SVGAGI. CDR3 length equals 18 residues. V shed 10 bases and J 0 bases; nucleotides not matched to a gene: 15. The DNA of the CDR3 is TGTGCCACCCTCTCCCGAACTAGCGGGGGACCAAGCACAGATACGCAGTATTTT. Encoded protein: CATLSRTSGGPSTDTQYF.

The V call is TRBV18, the J call TRBJ2-5, with D possibly called TRBD1 or TRBD2 (6 bases each). Germline-derived CDR1 and CDR2 are KGHSH and LQKENI. Trimming left V 3 bases short and J 5 bases short, with 16 bases between. The CDR3 length is 15 residues. The chain's CDR3 is CASSPGRGGSETQYF. The CDR3 bases are TGTGCCAGCTCACCGGGCAGGGGAGGTTCGGAGACCCAGTACTTC. Using reference TRBV18 and TRBJ2-5 for the parts outside the CDR3, the full variable domain is NAGVMQNPRHLVRRRGQEARLRCSPMKGHSHVYWYRQLPEEGLKFMVYLQKENIIDESGMPKERFSAEFPKEGPSILRIQQVVRGDSAAYFCASSPGRGGSETQYFGPGTRLLVL.

The V and J genes are TRBV6-1 and TRBJ1-5, with D maybe TRBD1 (6 bases). V lost 6 bases and J lost 2, with 11 bases in between. This CDR3 is built from 14 residues. CDR1 and CDR2 from the germline V gene are MNHNS and SASEGT. This CDR3 is CASSSYRGNQPQHF. In DNA form, the CDR3 reads TGTGCCAGCAGCTCCTACAGGGGCAATCAGCCCCAGCATTTT.

This clonotype was detected many times. The rearrangement joins TRBV10-3 to TRBJ2-1, with D maybe TRBD2 (6 bases). The CDR3 is 13 residues long. The V gene lost 6 bases and the J gene lost 2 bases, with 8 bases spanning the gap. Germline CDR1 ENHRY, CDR2 SYGVKD. The CDR3: CAIREGAYNEQFF. In DNA, the CDR3 is TGTGCCATCAGGGAGGGAGCCTACAATGAGCAGTTCTTC.

V is TRBV7-9 and J is TRBJ1-3; D unresolved. Trimming removed 8 bases from V and 0 bases from J, with 2 bases in between. The CDR3 extends over 11 amino acids. CDR1 and CDR2 from the germline V gene are SEHNR and FQNEAQ (reference sequence). CDR3 nucleotides: TGTGCCAGCCCCTCTGGAAACACCATATATTTT. Its protein product is CASPSGNTIYF.